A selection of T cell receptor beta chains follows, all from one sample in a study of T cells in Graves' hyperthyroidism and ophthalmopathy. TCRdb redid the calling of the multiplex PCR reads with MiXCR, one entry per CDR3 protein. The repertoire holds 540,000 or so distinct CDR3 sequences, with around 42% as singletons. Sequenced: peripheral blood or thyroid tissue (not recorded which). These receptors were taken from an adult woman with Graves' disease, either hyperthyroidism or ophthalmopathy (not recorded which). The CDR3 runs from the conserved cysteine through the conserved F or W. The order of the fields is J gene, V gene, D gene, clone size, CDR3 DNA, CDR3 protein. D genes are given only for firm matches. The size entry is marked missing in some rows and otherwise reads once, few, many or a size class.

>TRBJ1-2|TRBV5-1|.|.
TGCGCCAGCAGCCCCGAGGGGGATACTAACTATGGCTACACCTTC
CASSPEGDTNYGYTF
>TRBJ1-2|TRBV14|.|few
TGTGCCAGCAGCCCCGGACAGCAATATGGCTACACCTTC
CASSPGQQYGYTF
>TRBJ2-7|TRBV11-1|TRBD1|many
TGTGCCAGCAGCTTCGACAGGGGGAGTGTTGGCGAGCAGTACTTC
CASSFDRGSVGEQYF
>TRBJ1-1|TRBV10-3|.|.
TGTGCCATCAGCCGGACCGGACCGAACACTGAAGCTTTCTTT
CAISRTGPNTEAFF
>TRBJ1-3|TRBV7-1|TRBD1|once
TGTGCCAGCAGCGCACCGCGACTACAGGGGGCGACTGGAAACACCATATATTTT
CASSAPRLQGATGNTIYF
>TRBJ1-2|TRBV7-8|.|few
TGTGCCAGCAGCTTAGGAGGGATGTATGGCTACACCTTC
CASSLGGMYGYTF
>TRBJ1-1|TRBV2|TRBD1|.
TGTGCCAGCCGGGGACAGGATGAAGCTTTCTTT
CASRGQDEAFF
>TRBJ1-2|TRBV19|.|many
TGTGCCAGCACTCCCTCCCAGGGGCGAGACGGCTACACCTTC
CASTPSQGRDGYTF
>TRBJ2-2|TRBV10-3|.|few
TGTGCCATCAGTGTTGACGGTTACACCGGGGAGCTGTTTTTT
CAISVDGYTGELFF
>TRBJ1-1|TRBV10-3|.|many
TGTGCCATAAACAGCCTGGGCACTGAAGCTTTCTTT
CAINSLGTEAFF
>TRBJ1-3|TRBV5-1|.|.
TGCGCCAGCAGATCTTCCGGGACCTCGAGCGACACCATATATTTT
CASRSSGTSSDTIYF
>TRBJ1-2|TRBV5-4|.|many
TGTGCCAGCAGCCTCAACAGGTTTGGCTACACCTTC
CASSLNRFGYTF
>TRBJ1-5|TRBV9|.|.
TGTGCCAGCTCTACAGGGTTTCTCAATCAGCCCCAGCATTTT
CASSTGFLNQPQHF
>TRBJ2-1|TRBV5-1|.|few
TGCGCCAGCAGCTTGGCGGGGATGAGGGACAATGAGCAGTTCTTC
CASSLAGMRDNEQFF
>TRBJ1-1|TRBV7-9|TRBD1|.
TGTGCCAGCAGCTTACCAGGGGGCGAGGCTTTCTTT
CASSLPGGEAFF
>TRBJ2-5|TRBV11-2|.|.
TGTGCCAGCAGCTTGTTCATCGAGACCCAGTACTTC
CASSLFIETQYF
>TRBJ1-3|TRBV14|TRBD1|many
TGTGCCAGCAGCCCGATCGACAGGGGAATAGGCGGAAACACCATATATTTT
CASSPIDRGIGGNTIYF
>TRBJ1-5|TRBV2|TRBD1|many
TGTGCCAGCAGTCCAGGACAGGCTGGAAATCAGCCCCAGCATTTT
CASSPGQAGNQPQHF
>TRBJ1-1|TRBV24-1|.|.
TGTGCCACCAGTGATTCACACTCTGGGGCTGAAGCTTTCTTT
CATSDSHSGAEAFF
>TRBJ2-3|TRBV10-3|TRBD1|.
TGTGCCGCCAGGGGGAATGAGGGGGCAGATACGCAGTATTTT
CAARGNEGADTQYF
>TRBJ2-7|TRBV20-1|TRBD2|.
TGCAGTGCTAGACTTCCATCGGGGGGGGCCAACGAGCAGTACTTC
CSARLPSGGANEQYF
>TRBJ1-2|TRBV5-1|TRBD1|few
TGCGCCAGCAGCTCCGGGACAGGGCGCTATGGCTACACCTTC
CASSSGTGRYGYTF
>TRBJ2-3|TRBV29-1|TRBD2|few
TGCAGCGTAGCGGGCAGCGGGAGGGATCCTAGCACAGATACGCAGTATTTT
CSVAGSGRDPSTDTQYF
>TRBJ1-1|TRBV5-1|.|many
TGCGCCAGCAGCCAGGACCGGTATAGGGCTTTCTTT
CASSQDRYRAFF
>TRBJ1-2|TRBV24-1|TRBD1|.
TGTGCCACCAGTGATCCCGCTGACAGGGCTGACTATGGCTACACCTTC
CATSDPADRADYGYTF
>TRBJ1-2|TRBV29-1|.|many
TGCAGCGCTGTGGCGGCGGACGGACCTAACTATGGCTACACCTTC
CSAVAADGPNYGYTF
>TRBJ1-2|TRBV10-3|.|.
TGTGCCATCAGTGAGGGGCTTAACTATGGCTACACCTTC
CAISEGLNYGYTF
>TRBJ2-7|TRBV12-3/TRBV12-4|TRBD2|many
TGTGCCAGCAGTTTGCGGCGGGAGAGGGGTCGGGAGCAGTACTTC
CASSLRRERGREQYF
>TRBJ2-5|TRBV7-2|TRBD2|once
TGTGCCAGCAGCCCACCGGGACTAGAAGAGACCCAGTACTTC
CASSPPGLEETQYF
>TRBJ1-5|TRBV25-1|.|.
TGTGCCAGCAGTGTCCGGGGGAACAATCAGCCCCAGCATTTT
CASSVRGNNQPQHF
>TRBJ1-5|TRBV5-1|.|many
TGCGCCAGCAGCTGGGGGGGCCCTTATCAGCCCCAGCATTTT
CASSWGGPYQPQHF
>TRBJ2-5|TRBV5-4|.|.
TGTGCCAGCAGCTTGGGCATGTCTCAAGATTCCCAGTACTTC
CASSLGMSQDSQYF
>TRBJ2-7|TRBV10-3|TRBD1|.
TGTGCCATCAGTGAGCCCACGGGGACAGGCCTGAGTGAGCAGTACTTC
CAISEPTGTGLSEQYF
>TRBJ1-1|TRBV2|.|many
TGTGCCAGCAGTGTCGAAGTCTCCTCTATGAACACTGAAGCTTTCTTT
CASSVEVSSMNTEAFF
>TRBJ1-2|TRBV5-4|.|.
TGTGCCAGCAGCCAAACAGGGACTGACGGCTACACCTTC
CASSQTGTDGYTF
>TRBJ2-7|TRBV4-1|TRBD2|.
TGCGCCAGCAGCCTTTCCGAGCTAGCGGGAGGGTTCTACGAGCAGTACTTC
CASSLSELAGGFYEQYF
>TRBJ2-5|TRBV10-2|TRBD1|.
TGTGCCAGCAGCGACGGGACAGGGGAGACCCAGTACTTC
CASSDGTGETQYF
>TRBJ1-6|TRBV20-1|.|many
TGCAGTGCTAGAAGGGAATTGGGGTCACCCCTCCACTTT
CSARRELGSPLHF
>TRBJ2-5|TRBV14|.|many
TGTGCCAGCAGCCAAGACCACGGTCGCGAGACCCAGTACTTC
CASSQDHGRETQYF
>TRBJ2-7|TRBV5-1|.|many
TGCGCCAGCAGAAGAATCACAGGTACTACCTACGAGCAGTACTTC
CASRRITGTTYEQYF
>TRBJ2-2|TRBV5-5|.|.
TGTGCCAGCAGCCACACCACCGGGGAGCTGTTTTTT
CASSHTTGELFF
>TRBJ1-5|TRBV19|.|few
TGTGCCAGTAGTACGGACCGCTACGGTCAGCCCCAGCATTTT
CASSTDRYGQPQHF
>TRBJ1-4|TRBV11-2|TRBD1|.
TGTGCCAGCAGCTCTCGACAGGGGACGAAACTGTTTTTT
CASSSRQGTKLFF